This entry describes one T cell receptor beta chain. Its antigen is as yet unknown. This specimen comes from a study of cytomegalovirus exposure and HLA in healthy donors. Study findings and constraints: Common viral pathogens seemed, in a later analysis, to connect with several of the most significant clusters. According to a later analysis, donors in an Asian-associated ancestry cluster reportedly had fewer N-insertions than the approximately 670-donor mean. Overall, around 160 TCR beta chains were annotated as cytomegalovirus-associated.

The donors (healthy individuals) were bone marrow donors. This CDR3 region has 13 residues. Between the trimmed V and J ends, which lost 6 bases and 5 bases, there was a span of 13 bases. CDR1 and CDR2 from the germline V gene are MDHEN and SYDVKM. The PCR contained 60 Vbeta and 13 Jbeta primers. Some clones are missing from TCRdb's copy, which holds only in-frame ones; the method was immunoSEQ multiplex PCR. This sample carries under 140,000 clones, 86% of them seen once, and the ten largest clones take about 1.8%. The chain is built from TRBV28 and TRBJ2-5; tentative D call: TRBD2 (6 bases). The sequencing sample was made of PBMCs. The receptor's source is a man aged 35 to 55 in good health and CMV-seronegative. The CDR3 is CASSTVGRETQYF. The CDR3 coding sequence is TGTGCCAGCAGCACCGTGGGGAGGGAGACCCAGTACTTC.